These 32 T cell receptor beta chains were all obtained from the same sample, sequenced in a study of blood T cell repertoires in COVID-19. TCRdb keeps only in-frame clones here, not all; method: immunoSEQ multiplex PCR. The table includes approximately 150,000 clones, 70% to 90% detected once. Input material: peripheral blood. Source of these receptors: a human donor in a cohort sampled during active COVID-19.

This clone was recorded once. The CDR3 DNA reads TGTGCCAGCGGCCTTATATACAGGGGGTACAATGAGCAGTTCTTC. It translates to CASGLIYRGYNEQFF. The V and J genes are TRBV28 and TRBJ2-1; the match to TRBD1 covers 8 bases. This CDR3 comprises 15 residues. Germline-derived CDR1 and CDR2 are MDHEN and SYDVKM. Trimming took 8 bases from V and 4 from J; bases not matched to a gene: 10.

In its sample, this clone was seen a few times. CDR3 DNA: TGTGCCACACTCAAGGACAGGGACGACTATGGCTACACCTTC. Its translation: CATLKDRDDYGYTF. The chain recombines TRBV19 with TRBJ1-2; 8 bases agree with TRBD1. After removal of 10 bases from V and 3 bases from J, the junction contained 10 bases not matched to a gene. The CDR3 contains 14 residues. Germline V gives CDR1 LNHDA, CDR2 SQIVND (reference sequence).

V is TRBV4-3 and J is TRBJ2-1; 8 nucleotides agree with TRBD2. The CDR3 has 16 amino acids. Trimming took 0 bases from V and 7 from J; bases not matched to a gene: 8. The germline CDR1 and CDR2 sequences are LGHNA and YSLEER. This CDR3 reads CASSQDQRGRGNEQFF. Written as DNA, the CDR3 is TGCGCCAGCAGCCAAGATCAGCGGGGGCGGGGTAATGAGCAGTTCTTC.

V usage is TRBV28 and J usage is TRBJ2-3; D gene uncertain. The CDR3 contains 14 residues. Germline CDR1 and CDR2: MDHEN and SYDVKM. V dropped 11 bases and J dropped 0 bases, with 15 bases sitting between them. The CDR3 bases are TGTGCCTGCCTGGTACCCACTAGCACAGATACGCAGTATTTT. Translation: CACLVPTSTDTQYF.

This clone was seen only a few times. V and J are TRBV7-9 and TRBJ1-1; D is possibly TRBD1 (5 bases). Trimming removed 1 base from V and 8 bases from J, with 14 bases in between. Germline values: CDR1 SEHNR, CDR2 FQNEAQ (reference sequence). The CDR3 is 14 amino acids. The CDR3 here is CASSLETMRTEAFF. In DNA, the CDR3 is TGTGCCAGCAGCTTAGAAACGATGAGGACAGAAGCTTTCTTT.

The chain couples TRBV5-4 to TRBJ1-1; D unclear. The CDR3 has 13 residues. Germline V gives CDR1 SGHNT, CDR2 YYREEE (reference sequence). The V end lost 3 bases, the J end lost 8 bases, and 14 bases lay between the germline ends. The CDR3 here is CASSSPGREEAFF. CDR3 in DNA: TGTGCCAGCAGCTCGCCGGGTAGGGAGGAAGCTTTCTTT.

The V call is TRBV10-3, the J call TRBJ1-1; 11 bases map to TRBD1. There are 12 residues in the CDR3. The germline V gene encodes CDR1 ENHRY and CDR2 SYGVKD. With 10 bases clipped from V and 3 bases from J, the junction kept 1 base outside the gene matches. DNA for the CDR3: TGTGCCACGGGACAGGGGGACACTGAAGCTTTCTTT. Encoded protein: CATGQGDTEAFF.

The gene calls are TRBV18 and TRBJ2-1, with D perhaps matching TRBD1 (6 bases). CDR1 is KGHSH and CDR2 is LQKENI in the germline V gene. The CDR3 runs 16 residues. Deletions cut 2 bases from V and 8 bases from J, with 19 bases between. CDR3 in amino acids: CASSPRTQGFIDEQFF. The CDR3 region has the DNA TGTGCCAGCTCACCAAGGACGCAGGGGTTTATCGATGAGCAGTTCTTC.

This sequence joins TRBV24-1 and TRBJ2-7, with no clear D. This CDR3 has 12 amino acids. Germline V CDR1 and CDR2: KGHDR, SFDVKD. Trimming shortened V by 4 bases and J by 7 bases, and 10 bases separated the two germline ends. The CDR3 sequence: CATSDPPGEQYF. CDR3 sequence (DNA): TGTGCCACCAGTGACCCTCCCGGGGAGCAGTACTTC.

This sequence joins TRBV5-1 and TRBJ2-7; 10 nucleotides match TRBD2. Germline trimming cut 3 bases from V and 13 bases from J; bases unmatched to any gene: 10. This CDR3 has 13 amino acids. Germline-derived CDR1 and CDR2 are SGHRS and YFSETQ. In nucleotides, the CDR3 is TGCGCCAGCAGCTCCCTTAGCGGGGGGACTACCTACTTC. Amino acids: CASSSLSGGTTYF.

The V call is TRBV5-1, the J call TRBJ2-1; 12 bases map to TRBD2. The V gene end was trimmed by 0 bases and the J gene end by 10 bases; junction bases not matched to a gene: 5. Germline loops: CDR1 SGHRS, CDR2 YFSETQ. This CDR3 spans 15 amino acids. The CDR3 coding sequence is TGCGCCAGCAGCTTGGGACTAGCGGGAGTACGGGAGCAGTTCTTC. Translating gives CASSLGLAGVREQFF.

The chain has TRBV27 and TRBJ2-7; D remains unclear. Between the trimmed V and J ends, which lost 4 bases and 7 bases, there was a span of 11 bases. The CDR3 spans 12 residues. The germline V gene encodes CDR1 MNHEY and CDR2 SMNVEV (reference sequence). The CDR3: CASSYPTGEQYF. DNA for the CDR3: TGTGCCAGCAGTTACCCTACCGGGGAGCAGTACTTC.

The V gene is TRBV6-6, the J gene TRBJ1-1, with TRBD1 identical over 8 bases. The ends lost 6 bases at V and 1 base at J; junction bases unmatched: 7. The CDR3 consists of 15 residues. CDR1 is MNHNY and CDR2 is SVGAGI in the germline V gene (reference sequence). DNA of the CDR3: TGTGCCAGCAGCTCGACAGGGGAAGGGAACACTGAAGCTTTCTTT. Amino acids: CASSSTGEGNTEAFF.

The chain is built from TRBV6-2 or TRBV6-3 and TRBJ2-6, with D perhaps matching TRBD2 (5 bases). The CDR3 has 16 residues. Per the germline V gene, CDR1 is MNHEY and CDR2 is SVGEGT. Deletions cut 2 bases from V and 4 bases from J, with 12 bases between. This chain's CDR3 is CASSYLQWEGANVLTF. The CDR3 coding sequence is TGTGCCAGCAGTTACCTGCAATGGGAGGGGGCCAACGTCCTGACTTTC.

The chain carries TRBV30 and TRBJ1-6; no reliable D call. Germline V CDR1 and CDR2: GTSNPN, SVGIG (reference sequence). The CDR3 is 14 amino acids. V dropped 5 bases and J dropped 0 bases, with 8 bases sitting between them. The CDR3 DNA is TGTGCCTGGCATCCGGGCTCCTATAATTCACCCCTCCACTTT. Translating gives CAWHPGSYNSPLHF.

V gene TRBV6-6 combines with J gene TRBJ1-2; tentative D call: TRBD1 (5 bases). V was shortened by 2 bases and J by 8 bases, with 15 bases between the two germline ends. Germline assignment: CDR1 MNHNY and CDR2 SVGAGI (reference sequence). The CDR3 runs 14 residues. The CDR3 loop is CASSYRPQGGGYTF. The CDR3 nucleotides are TGTGCCAGCAGTTACCGCCCGCAGGGAGGCGGCTACACCTTC.

The chain combines TRBV10-1 with TRBJ2-7; tentative D call: TRBD2 (5 bases). Germline CDR1 is WNHNN and CDR2 is SYGVQD (reference sequence). Trimming cost V 1 base and J 2 bases, with 9 bases left between them. The CDR3 is 14 residues long. The CDR3 bases are TGCGCCAGCAGTGAGTGGGAGAACCCCTACGAGCAGTACTTC. Protein sequence: CASSEWENPYEQYF.

V gene TRBV5-1 combines with J gene TRBJ1-2, with D possibly TRBD1 on 5 matching bases. V was clipped by 5 bases and J by 7 bases, with 6 bases between them. The CDR3 loop spans 10 amino acids. Looked up from germline, CDR1 is SGHRS and CDR2 is YFSETQ. The CDR3 bases are TGCGCCAGCAGGCAGGGTGGCTACACCTTC. Translated: CASRQGGYTF.

This chain connects TRBV28 to TRBJ2-6; 11 bases are a match to TRBD1. Germline CDR1 reads MDHEN; CDR2 reads SYDVKM. The trim removed 8 bases at V and 3 bases at J, leaving 9 bases unmatched. The CDR3 is made up of 17 amino acids. CDR3 sequence: CASGKGQGAHGANVLTF. The CDR3 nucleotides read TGTGCCAGCGGGAAAGGACAGGGGGCGCATGGGGCCAACGTCCTGACTTTC.

The CDR3 DNA sequence: TGCGCCAGCAGCAACCCCGGGACTGGGGGAACTAGCTCCTACGAGCAGTACTTC. It encodes CASSNPGTGGTSSYEQYF. V usage is TRBV5-1 and J usage is TRBJ2-7, with TRBD2 as a possible D gene (6 bases). Looked up from germline, CDR1 is SGHRS and CDR2 is YFSETQ. CDR3 size: 18 residues. V was clipped by 4 bases and J by 0 bases, with 23 bases between them.

This clone showed up just a few times. The J gene is TRBJ1-1, the V gene TRBV9; TRBD1 is a possible D gene (6 bases). The germline V gene encodes CDR1 SGDLS and CDR2 YYNGEE. The CDR3 loop spans 15 amino acids. Trimming took off 1 base at V and 1 base at J, with 11 bases between the two ends. The CDR3 spells CASSVLDRQNTEAFF. The CDR3 nucleotides are TGTGCCAGCAGCGTATTGGACAGACAGAACACTGAAGCTTTCTTT.

The chain employs TRBV27 and TRBJ1-5; 12 bases are shared with TRBD1. The CDR3 spans 18 residues. The J segment lost 1 base and the V segment lost 4 bases, leaving 8 bases of the junction unmatched. Germline V gene sequence: CDR1 MNHEY, CDR2 SMNVEV (reference sequence). In DNA, the CDR3 is TGTGCCAGCAGTTCAGGGACAGGGGGCCTTAGGAGCAATCAGCCCCAGCATTTT. This sequence encodes CASSSGTGGLRSNQPQHF.

This sequence joins TRBV19 and TRBJ2-7; D is possibly TRBD1 (5 bases). V was clipped by 3 bases and J by 3 bases, with 12 bases between them. Germline V gene data show CDR1 as LNHDA and CDR2 as SQIVND (reference sequence). The CDR3 covers 14 residues. The CDR3 sequence: CASSIGKGDYEQYF. The CDR3 DNA is TGTGCCAGTAGTATTGGGAAAGGGGACTACGAGCAGTACTTC.

V is TRBV28 and J is TRBJ2-7; 7 bases map to TRBD2. The V segment lost 3 bases and the J segment 7 bases; nucleotides outside the gene matches: 12. This CDR3 has 15 residues. Germline V gene data show CDR1 as MDHEN and CDR2 as SYDVKM. CDR3 loop: CASSLGRELRYEQYF. As DNA, the CDR3 is TGTGCCAGCAGTTTGGGGAGGGAGCTCCGATATGAGCAGTACTTC.

V gene TRBV7-6 combines with J gene TRBJ2-6, with TRBD1 identical over 11 bases. The V gene end was trimmed by 4 bases and the J gene end by 2 bases; junction bases not matched to a gene: 13. Looked up from germline, CDR1 is SGHVS and CDR2 is FNYEAQ. The CDR3 sequence is 20 residues long. The DNA of the CDR3 is TGTGCCAGCAGCTCGCTAACCGGGACAGGGGGTTCCACTGGGGCCAACGTCCTGACTTTC. Translated: CASSSLTGTGGSTGANVLTF. The whole variable domain, filled in from reference TRBV7-6 and TRBJ2-6, reads GAGVSQSPRYKVTKRGQDVALRCDPISGHVSLYWYRQALGQGPEFLTYFNYEAQQDKSGLPNDRFSAERPEGSISTLTIQRTEQRDSAMYRCASSSLTGTGGSTGANVLTFGAGSRLTVL.

This chain links TRBV28 with TRBJ2-7, with 8 bases that match TRBD1. V lost 0 bases and J lost 2; bases outside the gene matches: 9. This CDR3 has 17 residues. Germline loops: CDR1 MDHEN, CDR2 SYDVKM. The CDR3 is CASSLWGVRTGPYEQYF. The CDR3, as DNA: TGTGCCAGCAGTTTATGGGGGGTAAGGACAGGGCCCTACGAGCAGTACTTC.

This chain links TRBV6-5 with TRBJ2-5; 12 bases map to TRBD2. The germline V gene has CDR1 MNHEY and CDR2 SVGAGI. The CDR3 runs 15 residues. V shed 0 bases and J 4 bases; nucleotides not matched to a gene: 0. The CDR3 DNA sequence: TGTGCCAGCAGTTACTCGACTAGCGGGAGAGAGACCCAGTACTTC. This encodes CASSYSTSGRETQYF.

The rearrangement links TRBV19 to TRBJ1-1, with 10 bases identical to TRBD1. V trimming: 11 bases; J trimming: 4 bases; junction bases outside the gene matches: 10. This CDR3 region has 14 residues. The germline V gene encodes CDR1 LNHDA and CDR2 SQIVND (reference sequence). The CDR3 reads CAGKRDRGSTEAFF. The CDR3, as DNA: TGTGCCGGAAAACGGGACAGGGGTTCCACTGAAGCTTTCTTT.

The chain has TRBV28 and TRBJ2-7, with 10 nucleotides matching TRBD1. The CDR3 contains 15 residues. Trimming took 7 bases from V and 5 from J; bases not matched to a gene: 11. Germline loops: CDR1 MDHEN, CDR2 SYDVKM. CDR3 region: CASTFRDRGIDEQYF. CDR3 DNA: TGTGCCAGCACTTTCCGGGACAGGGGAATCGACGAGCAGTACTTC. Full variable domain (remainder filled in from reference TRBV28 and TRBJ2-7): DVKVTQSSRYLVKRTGEKVFLECVQDMDHENMFWYRQDPGLGLRLIYFSYDVKMKEKGDIPEGYSVSREKKERFSLILESASTNQTSMYLCASTFRDRGIDEQYFGPGTRLTVT.

This clone was seen once. V and J are TRBV28 and TRBJ1-6, with 9 bases lining up with TRBD1. The J segment lost 4 bases and the V segment lost 5 bases, leaving 3 bases of the junction unmatched. The CDR3 extends over 15 amino acids. Germline V gives CDR1 MDHEN, CDR2 SYDVKM. CDR3 nucleotide sequence: TGTGCCAGCAGTGGGACAGGGAGATATAATTCACCCCTCCACTTT. It is translated as CASSGTGRYNSPLHF.

The J gene is TRBJ2-3, the V gene TRBV19; tentatively, D is TRBD2 (5 bases). The CDR3 spans 15 residues. V lost 10 bases and J 3 bases, leaving 20 bases between the germline ends. CDR1 is LNHDA, CDR2 SQIVND, per germline (reference sequence). The CDR3 DNA sequence: TGTGCCACCAGTTTGGCAAGCGGAGCAACAGATACGCAGTATTTT. Encoded protein: CATSLASGATDTQYF.

This sequence joins TRBV9 and TRBJ2-5, with TRBD2 as a possible D gene (6 bases). The CDR3 has 17 amino acids. Trimming stripped 0 bases from V and 4 bases from J, with 19 bases between. The germline V gene has CDR1 SGDLS and CDR2 YYNGEE. CDR3 sequence reads: CASSVGFRSGAGETQYF. The CDR3 nucleotides are TGTGCCAGCAGCGTAGGGTTTCGATCGGGAGCAGGAGAGACCCAGTACTTC.